This passage covers 24 T cell receptor beta chains from one sample sequenced in a study of CD8 T cells in Susac syndrome. The RNA, 0.5 to 1 ug, was put through reverse transcription using random hexamers. TCRdb itself ran the immunoSEQ multiplex PCR reads through MiXCR, one entry per CDR3 protein. The profile shows under 150,000 distinct CDR3 sequences, 91% of them singletons. Specimen: CD8+ T cells from PBMCs. The receptor set was obtained from a human donor with multiple sclerosis.

The rearrangement uses TRBV30 and TRBJ1-1, with TRBD1 matching 7 bases. The CDR3 contains 15 residues. From germline, CDR1 is GTSNPN and CDR2 SVGIG (reference sequence). J gave up 5 bases and V 2 bases, and 11 bases lay outside the gene matches. CDR3 sequence: CAWSSGTVIGTEAFF. CDR3 nucleotide sequence: TGTGCCTGGAGTTCCGGGACAGTTATTGGGACTGAAGCTTTCTTT.

The CDR3: CASSLLGRADTQYF. CDR3 coding DNA: TGTGCCAGCAGTTTACTCGGGAGGGCCGATACGCAGTATTTT. The genes are TRBV12-3 or TRBV12-4 and TRBJ2-3; 8 nucleotides line up with TRBD2. This CDR3 region has 14 residues. J gave up 6 bases and V 2 bases, and 4 bases lay outside the gene matches.

The chain combines TRBV6-4 with TRBJ2-3; 10 nucleotides align to TRBD2. CDR3 length: 17 amino acids. Losses at the gene ends were 8 bases for V and 1 base for J; bases not matched to a gene: 12. CDR1 and CDR2 from the germline V gene are MRHNA and SNTAGT. The CDR3 nucleotides read TGTGCCAGCCCTCAGCGGGAGGGCCAGAAAGGCACAGATACGCAGTATTTT. It encodes CASPQREGQKGTDTQYF.

J is TRBJ1-2 and V is TRBV30; D unresolved. Germline CDR1 GTSNPN, CDR2 SVGIG (reference sequence). Between the trimmed V and J ends, which lost 1 base and 5 bases, there was a span of 5 bases. There are 11 residues in the CDR3. CDR3 DNA: TGTGCCTGGAGTGGTGCTTATGGCTACACCTTC. Encoded protein: CAWSGAYGYTF.

This clonotype was counted a single time. The chain couples TRBV20-1 to TRBJ2-1; 7 bases fit TRBD2. Germline values: CDR1 DFQATT, CDR2 SNEGSKA (reference sequence). V trimming: 0 bases; J trimming: 8 bases; junction bases outside the gene matches: 19. The CDR3 loop spans 18 amino acids. The CDR3 reads CSARDSRGSGLVDDEQFF. Here the CDR3 DNA reads TGCAGTGCTAGAGATAGTAGAGGGTCTGGACTAGTTGACGATGAGCAGTTCTTC.

The rearrangement joins TRBV15 to TRBJ2-3; D is tentatively TRBD1 or TRBD2 (6 bases each). CDR3 length equals 16 residues. V lost 1 base and J lost 4, with 15 bases in between. Germline V gene lookup returns CDR1 LNHNV and CDR2 YYDKDF (reference sequence). CDR3 DNA sequence: TGTGCCACCAGCAGAGCAACCGGGGGCCAGGCAGATACGCAGTATTTT. It specifies CATSRATGGQADTQYF. The whole variable domain, remainder taken from reference TRBV15 and TRBJ2-3, is DAMVIQNPRYQVTQFGKPVTLSCSQTLNHNVMYWYQQKSSQAPKLLFHYYDKDFNNEADTPDNFQSRRPNTSFCFLDIRSPGLGDTAMYLCATSRATGGQADTQYFGPGTRLTVL.

The V gene is TRBV23-1, the J gene TRBJ1-4; 7 bases map to TRBD1. TRBV23-1 is reported as an ORF; its role is uncertain. The CDR3 sequence is 15 residues long. V lost 0 bases, J lost 3 bases, and 1 base stayed unmatched. The CDR3 nucleotides read TGCGCCAGCAGTCAATCGGGACAGCCTAATGAAAAACTGTTTTTT. Translating gives CASSQSGQPNEKLFF.

This clonotype was seen just once. The chain recombines TRBV28 with TRBJ1-1; TRBD1 is a possible D gene (5 bases). Germline V CDR1 and CDR2: MDHEN, SYDVKM. Trimming left V 11 bases short and J 0 bases short, with 13 bases between. The CDR3 length is 13 residues. CDR3 nucleotides: TGTGCCGTACGGGGGGTGATGAACACTGAAGCTTTCTTT. Amino acids: CAVRGVMNTEAFF.

This clonotype showed up just once. The rearrangement uses TRBV28 and TRBJ2-7, with D possibly TRBD1 on 6 matching bases. The CDR3 is 14 residues long. Trimming cost V 3 bases and J 2 bases, with 11 bases left between them. Germline lookup yields CDR1 MDHEN and CDR2 SYDVKM. The CDR3 region has the DNA TGTGCCAGCAGTTTCGGACAGAGACCCTACGAGCAGTACTTC. Encoded protein: CASSFGQRPYEQYF.

The chain combines TRBV28 with TRBJ2-1; possible D gene TRBD1, 7 bases. V shed 10 bases and J shed 6 bases, with 19 bases lying between them. The CDR3 is 14 residues long. Looked up from germline, CDR1 is MDHEN and CDR2 is SYDVKM. The CDR3 DNA sequence: TGTGCCACCGACGACAGGGTGGGGGGCAATGAGCAGTTCTTC. It encodes CATDDRVGGNEQFF.

This rearrangement joins TRBV7-9 to TRBJ1-4; TRBD1 is a possible D gene (6 bases). V gave up 0 bases and J gave up 8 bases, with 19 bases separating them. The CDR3 spans 17 residues. CDR1 SEHNR and CDR2 FQNEAQ come from the germline V gene (reference sequence). The CDR3 reads CASSLAQQGDEEEKLFF. CDR3 bases: TGTGCCAGCAGCTTAGCGCAACAGGGTGATGAGGAAGAAAAACTGTTTTTT.

This chain connects TRBV4-3 to TRBJ2-1; 10 nucleotides align to TRBD2. This CDR3 comprises 17 residues. CDR1 is LGHNA and CDR2 is YSLEER in the germline V gene. V was clipped by 1 base and J by 4 bases; unmatched bases: 7. CDR3 region: CASSQALSGRGYNEQFF. The CDR3 DNA reads TGCGCCAGCAGCCAAGCCTTAAGCGGGAGGGGTTACAATGAGCAGTTCTTC.

The V and J genes are TRBV9 and TRBJ2-2; the match to TRBD2 covers 7 bases. V shed 0 bases, J shed 7 bases, and the junction held 9 bases outside the gene matches. The germline gives CDR1 SGDLS, CDR2 YYNGEE. This CDR3 region has 16 residues. In DNA form, the CDR3 reads TGTGCCAGCAGCGTAGGCGGGGGAGAGCTTTACGGGGAGCTGTTTTTT. Protein: CASSVGGGELYGELFF.

The chain employs TRBV24-1 and TRBJ2-5, with D unclear. CDR3 length: 13 amino acids. Between the trimmed V and J ends, which lost 9 bases and 5 bases, there was a span of 15 bases. CDR1 and CDR2 (germline): KGHDR, SFDVKD. The CDR3 sequence: CATATTGRETQYF. DNA for the CDR3: TGTGCCACCGCGACGACCGGGCGGGAGACCCAGTACTTC.

J is TRBJ1-1 and V is TRBV10-3; no clear D gene. Trimming removed 2 bases at V and 6 bases at J, with 10 bases between. Germline CDR1 ENHRY, CDR2 SYGVKD. The CDR3 spans 13 residues. Written as DNA, the CDR3 is TGTGCCATCAGTGAGCAAGGGTCGGCTGAAGCTTTCTTT. Protein: CAISEQGSAEAFF.

Here the CDR3 reads CAGKTAGAGEQYF. The CDR3 DNA follows: TGTGCCGGCAAAACAGCGGGAGCCGGCGAGCAGTACTTC. The gene calls are TRBV6-2 or TRBV6-3 and TRBJ2-7; TRBD2 matches at 8 bases. The J segment lost 6 bases and the V segment lost 11 bases, leaving 12 bases of the junction unmatched. Germline assignment: CDR1 MNHEY and CDR2 SVGEGT. This CDR3 has 13 residues.

The rearrangement joins TRBV6-5 to TRBJ2-7, with 8 bases matching TRBD2. Germline CDR1 MNHEY, CDR2 SVGAGI. This CDR3 is 15 amino acids long. Trimming cost V 6 bases and J 2 bases; bases outside gene matches: 9. CDR3 loop: CASRPTTSVAYEQYF. The CDR3 bases are TGTGCCAGCAGGCCGACGACTAGCGTGGCCTACGAGCAGTACTTC.

The chain joins TRBV6-6 to TRBJ1-5; D is perhaps TRBD1 (5 bases). The V gene lost 4 bases and the J gene lost 4 bases, with 17 bases spanning the gap. Germline V gene data show CDR1 as MNHNY and CDR2 as SVGAGI (reference sequence). This CDR3 comprises 16 residues. In DNA form, the CDR3 reads TGTGCCAGCAGTTCTTCAACCCGGGGCCTAAATCAGCCCCAGCATTTT. This translates into CASSSSTRGLNQPQHF.

The chain combines TRBV29-1 with TRBJ1-2, with D unresolved. Germline assignment: CDR1 SQVTM and CDR2 ANQGSEA. CDR3 length: 14 amino acids. V gave up 0 bases and J gave up 0 bases, with 8 bases separating them. CDR3 nucleotide sequence: TGCAGCGTTGAAGAGTACACCGCTAACTATGGCTACACCTTC. It specifies CSVEEYTANYGYTF.

The chain couples TRBV12-3 or TRBV12-4 to TRBJ2-2; D call uncertain. The CDR3 is made up of 14 amino acids. Trimming stripped 0 bases from V and 5 bases from J, with 7 bases between. The DNA of the CDR3 is TGTGCCAGCAGTTTAGCGCTAAGGACCGGGGAGCTGTTTTTT. This sequence encodes CASSLALRTGELFF.

This chain joins TRBV7-9 and TRBJ1-1, with D possibly TRBD1 on 6 matching bases. V was trimmed by 7 bases and J by 6 bases, leaving 12 bases between them. The germline gives CDR1 SEHNR, CDR2 FQNEAQ (reference sequence). The CDR3 is 12 residues long. The CDR3 sequence: CASKGGPAEAFF. DNA of the CDR3: TGTGCCAGCAAAGGGGGGCCGGCTGAAGCTTTCTTT.

This clonotype was seen a few times. The rearrangement uses TRBV12-3 or TRBV12-4 and TRBJ2-7; 8 bases are a match to TRBD2. The CDR3 loop spans 15 amino acids. Unmatched junction bases numbered 15, after V lost 7 bases and J lost 7 bases. CDR3 sequence reads: CASTSIGAGESEQYF. CDR3 in DNA: TGTGCCAGCACGAGTATTGGAGCGGGAGAGAGTGAGCAGTACTTC.

V gene TRBV7-9 combines with J gene TRBJ1-5; D perhaps matches TRBD1 (5 bases). This CDR3 spans 15 amino acids. Germline CDR1 is SEHNR and CDR2 is FQNEAQ (reference sequence). The V end was cut by 5 bases, the J end by 3 bases, with 14 bases between. CDR3 in DNA: TGTGCCAGCAGCCGGGACGGTTCTTCCAATCAGCCCCAGCATTTT. Translating gives CASSRDGSSNQPQHF.

The V call is TRBV9, the J call TRBJ1-3, with D perhaps TRBD1 (6 bases). In germline, CDR1 is SGDLS, CDR2 YYNGEE. V was shortened by 3 bases and J by 1 base, with 17 bases between the two germline ends. The CDR3 is made up of 17 amino acids. The CDR3 DNA sequence: TGTGCCAGCAGCGCCCAAACTTGGCAGGGGTCTGGAAACACCATATATTTT. Encoded protein: CASSAQTWQGSGNTIYF.